The clone carrying this T cell receptor beta chain was seen many times. Its antigen is unknown. Preparation of TCR beta libraries was done by quantitative 5'-RACE with molecular barcodes. A single record per CDR3 protein comes from TCRdb applying MiXCR to the 5' RACE reads. This sample has approximately 520,000 distinct CDR3 sequences; under 5.5% occur once, and the top ten carry around 3.5%. The entry originates in a study of CD8 T cells in ankylosing spondylitis. Study results and limitations: Made up of about eight highly homologous variants, a TCR beta motif appeared characteristic of ankylosing spondylitis blood. There was reportedly significant enrichment of clones that were disease-linked in matched ankylosing spondylitis synovial fluid.

What was sequenced was blood, either unsorted or a sorted T cell fraction (not recorded which). This TCR was sampled from a male donor with ankylosing spondylitis.

This CDR3 reads CASSPGEGSPYEQYF. DNA for the CDR3: TGTGCCAGCAGCCCTGGGGAAGGTTCCCCTTACGAGCAGTACTTC. The chain recombines TRBV7-9 with TRBJ2-7; no clear D. Trimming pared 5 bases from V and 4 bases from J, leaving 18 bases between. The CDR3 extends over 15 amino acids. Germline loops: CDR1 SEHNR, CDR2 FQNEAQ (reference sequence). Combining the CDR3 with reference TRBV7-9 and TRBJ2-7 gives the whole variable domain DTGVSQNPRHKITKRGQNVTFRCDPISEHNRLYWYRQTLGQGPEFLTYFQNEAQLEKSRLLSDRFSAERPKGSFSTLEIQRTEQGDSAMYLCASSPGEGSPYEQYFGPGTRLTVT.